Reported below is one T cell receptor (beta chain). These data come from a study of blood T cells in healthy people across ages. A second PCR, run for roughly 7 to 12 cycles, used a sample-barcoded 5' primer plus a J-beta primer mix. TCRdb redid the calling of the 5' RACE reads with MiXCR, one entry per CDR3 protein. The sample has approximately 800,000 distinct CDR3 sequences, around 45% seen once; the top ten hold 15% to 20%. Material: blood. The receptor comes from an elderly man in good health.

As DNA, the CDR3 is TGTGCCAGCAGCTCACACCCTCTAGCGGGAAGCACAGATACGCAGTATTTT. It encodes CASSSHPLAGSTDTQYF. This sequence joins TRBV11-2 and TRBJ2-3; 9 nucleotides line up with TRBD2. The CDR3 runs to 17 residues. V was clipped by 4 bases and J by 0 bases; unmatched bases: 8. Germline V lookup: CDR1 SGHAT, CDR2 FQNNGV.